This paragraph covers one T cell receptor beta chain sequence. The CDR3 contains 15 residues. Germline V gene lookup returns CDR1 SEHNR and CDR2 FQNEAQ (reference sequence). Losses at the gene ends were 4 bases for V and 3 bases for J; bases not matched to a gene: 7. Per the original methods: Amplification with reference gene primers provided the estimates of nucleated cell counts. Sequencing used immunoSEQ multiplex PCR; TCRdb keeps in-frame clones, though not all of them. V, J and clone size reflect that table, while D and trimming were determined from the DNA. The sample yields around 120,000 clones, 88% seen once. This sample was included in a study of blood T cell repertoires in COVID-19. In the study overall: There were acute and convalescent COVID-19 samples, and they came from the United States, Italy and Spain. T cells, B-cell-depleted T cells, or PBMCs provided the cDNA or gDNA that served as material.

Sequencing input: peripheral blood. This chain connects TRBV7-9 to TRBJ2-7; TRBD2 matches at 9 bases. This clonotype originated in a woman aged 45 to 65 with active or convalescent COVID-19. The CDR3 DNA follows: TGTGCCAGCAGCTACCCGGGACTAGCTGTCTACGAGCAGTACTTC. Translated: CASSYPGLAVYEQYF.